This T cell receptor (beta chain) was identified in a study of glioma-infiltrating T cells after dendritic cell vaccination. The table came from immunoSEQ multiplex PCR; TCRdb's copy has only in-frame clones and leaves some out. The sample shows about 92,000 clones, under 90% of them seen only once. Per germline, CDR1 SGHDT and CDR2 YYEEEE. This CDR3 spans 14 amino acids. Trimming at V came to 4 bases and at J to 2 bases, leaving 4 bases not matched to a gene. The source is a human donor with glioblastoma. The rearrangement uses TRBV5-6 and TRBJ2-7; TRBD1 aligns across 9 bases. Source: blood, taken before dendritic cell vaccination. In DNA, the CDR3 is TGTGCCAGCAGCCCTAGACAGGGGGCCTACGAGCAGTACTTC. Amino acids: CASSPRQGAYEQYF.